What follows are 12 T cell receptor beta chains derived from one specimen sequenced in a study of cytomegalovirus exposure and HLA in healthy donors. The PCR made use of 60 Vbeta and 13 Jbeta primers. Generated by immunoSEQ multiplex PCR, the TCRdb table keeps only in-frame clones and is missing some. The sample contains approximately 170,000 clones, 65% to 70% of which appear only once. Sequenced sample: PBMCs. The source of these receptors is a woman aged 18 to 35 in good health and CMV-seropositive.

The chain is built from TRBV19 and TRBJ2-1; a weak D match, TRBD2 (5 bases). V dropped 4 bases and J dropped 0 bases, with 7 bases sitting between them. Germline V CDR1 and CDR2: LNHDA, SQIVND (reference sequence). This CDR3 has 14 residues. Here the CDR3 reads CASSKAGSYNEQFF. The CDR3 region has the DNA TGTGCCAGTAGTAAGGCGGGCTCCTACAATGAGCAGTTCTTC.

The CDR3 sequence: CASRYPGGTTYEQYF. In DNA form, the CDR3 reads TGTGCCAGCAGGTACCCAGGAGGGACCACCTACGAGCAGTACTTC. The rearrangement joins TRBV28 to TRBJ2-7; perhaps TRBD2 as D (6 bases). V was pared by 6 bases and J by 2 bases, with 17 bases between. CDR3 length equals 15 residues. Germline assignment: CDR1 MDHEN and CDR2 SYDVKM.

This chain joins TRBV2 and TRBJ1-5; D unresolved. Trimming removed 6 bases from V and 1 base from J, with 13 bases in between. Germline CDR1 reads SNHLY; CDR2 reads FYNNEI. This CDR3 has 15 amino acids. The CDR3 loop is CASRGQSLSNQPQHF. CDR3 DNA sequence: TGTGCCAGCAGGGGCCAGTCGTTGAGCAATCAGCCCCAGCATTTT.

The chain employs TRBV15 and TRBJ2-7; weak D call: TRBD2 (5 bases). This CDR3 is 14 amino acids long. V lost 6 bases and J 1 base, leaving 13 bases between the germline ends. Germline CDR1 and CDR2: LNHNV and YYDKDF (reference sequence). The CDR3 here is CATRLDGVSYEQYF. Here the CDR3 DNA reads TGTGCCACCAGACTTGACGGGGTATCCTACGAGCAGTACTTC.

The J gene is TRBJ1-4, the V gene TRBV7-2, with 7 bases lining up with TRBD1. This CDR3 region has 15 residues. CDR1 and CDR2 from the germline V gene are SGHTA and FQGNSA. V dropped 3 bases and J dropped 1; count of bases not matched to a gene: 2. CDR3 coding DNA: TGTGCCAGCAGCTTGCGACAGGGAACTAATGAAAAACTGTTTTTT. Translation gives CASSLRQGTNEKLFF.

The chain links TRBV18 to TRBJ1-1; 8 bases agree with TRBD1. This CDR3 has 14 amino acids. V gave up 5 bases and J gave up 1 base; unmatched junction bases: 3. Germline CDR1 and CDR2: KGHSH and LQKENI. The CDR3 nucleotides read TGTGCCAGCTCAGCAGGGGGCGGGAACACTGAAGCTTTCTTT. Protein sequence: CASSAGGGNTEAFF.

V is TRBV18 and J is TRBJ2-3, with 10 positions matching TRBD2. The J segment lost 5 bases and the V segment lost 3 bases, leaving 11 bases of the junction unmatched. This CDR3 is built from 17 residues. Germline V gene data show CDR1 as KGHSH and CDR2 as LQKENI. The CDR3 region has the DNA TGTGCCAGCTCACCTAAGGTCAGCGGGGGGGCCGGAGATACGCAGTATTTT. It is translated as CASSPKVSGGAGDTQYF.

This chain joins TRBV10-1 and TRBJ1-5; D perhaps matches TRBD1 (6 bases). Trimming left V 8 bases short and J 4 bases short, with 15 bases between. CDR1 is WNHNN, CDR2 SYGVQD, per germline (reference sequence). This CDR3 contains 14 residues. The CDR3 DNA sequence: TGCGCCAGCCCCTTTAGGGGGGGAAATCAGCCCCAGCATTTT. This translates into CASPFRGGNQPQHF.

The CDR3 coding sequence is TGCGCCAGCAGCTTGCTTCCGGGATTACGGGCGGAGACCCAGTACTTC. Its translation: CASSLLPGLRAETQYF. V and J are TRBV5-1 and TRBJ2-5, with a possible D match to TRBD2 (5 bases). The CDR3 runs 16 residues. V was cut by 1 base and J by 5 bases, with 18 bases left in between. Germline V gene sequence: CDR1 SGHRS, CDR2 YFSETQ. Combining the CDR3 with reference TRBV5-1 and TRBJ2-5 gives the whole variable domain KAGVTQTPRYLIKTRGQQVTLSCSPISGHRSVSWYQQTPGQGLQFLFEYFSETQRNKGNFPGRFSGRQFSNSRSEMNVSTLELGDSALYLCASSLLPGLRAETQYFGPGTRLLVL.

J is TRBJ1-2 and V is TRBV29-1; 7 bases fit TRBD1. CDR3 length: 13 residues. From germline, CDR1 is SQVTM and CDR2 ANQGSEA. V lost 5 bases, J lost 4 bases, and 7 bases stayed unmatched. CDR3 nucleotides: TGCAGCGTTACAGGGACAGCTATCTATGGCTACACCTTC. This codes for CSVTGTAIYGYTF. The variable domain in full, with the rest retrieved from reference TRBV29-1 and TRBJ1-2, is SAVISQKPSRDICQRGTSLTIQCQVDSQVTMMFWYRQQPGQSLTLIATANQGSEATYESGFVIDKFPISRPNLTFSTLTVSNMSPEDSSIYLCSVTGTAIYGYTFGSGTRLTVV.

This clone has more than one count but fewer than ten. The chain uses TRBV23-1 and TRBJ2-1; D might be TRBD2 (5 bases). TRBV23-1 is recorded as an ORF, its role being uncertain. V gave up 7 bases and J gave up 7 bases, with 14 bases separating them. The CDR3 is made up of 13 amino acids. CDR3 residues: CASIPGLWNEQFF. Written as DNA, the CDR3 is TGCGCCAGCATACCGGGATTGTGGAATGAGCAGTTCTTC.

The chain links TRBV7-9 to TRBJ2-6; TRBD2 is a possible D gene (6 bases). The germline V gene has CDR1 SEHNR and CDR2 FQNEAQ (reference sequence). The CDR3 has 13 residues. V lost 7 bases and J lost 10, with 14 bases in between. CDR3 protein: CASKSGVGNVLTF. The CDR3 coding sequence is TGTGCCAGCAAATCGGGAGTAGGGAACGTCCTGACTTTC. The variable domain in full, completed from reference TRBV7-9 and TRBJ2-6, reads DTGVSQNPRHKITKRGQNVTFRCDPISEHNRLYWYRQTLGQGPEFLTYFQNEAQLEKSRLLSDRFSAERPKGSFSTLEIQRTEQGDSAMYLCASKSGVGNVLTFGAGSRLTVL.